Following are 31 T cell receptor beta chains from one sample sequenced in a study of blood T cell repertoires in COVID-19. Repertoires were generated with immunoSEQ multiplex PCR, while TCRdb's copy carries only in-frame clones and drops some. Altogether about 120,000 clones are present, about 87% being singletons, with the ten largest covering almost 30%. The specimen sequenced was peripheral blood. These receptors were collected from a woman aged 70-85 years with acute or convalescent COVID-19.

This chain joins TRBV11-3 and TRBJ2-7; weak D call: TRBD2 (6 bases). Per germline, CDR1 SGHNT and CDR2 YENEEA. Trimming took 1 base from V and 1 from J, leaving 11 bases between them. This CDR3 has 15 residues. The CDR3 spells CASSLVRELSYEQYF. The DNA for the CDR3 is TGTGCCAGCAGCTTAGTCCGGGAGCTTTCCTACGAGCAGTACTTC. The variable domain in full, with the rest retrieved from reference TRBV11-3 and TRBJ2-7, is EAGVVQSPRYKIIEKKQPVAFWCNPISGHNTLYWYLQNLGQGPELLIRYENEEAVDDSQLPKDRFSAERLKGVDSTLKIQPAELGDSAVYLCASSLVRELSYEQYFGPGTRLTVT.

J is TRBJ1-2 and V is TRBV3-1 (or the pseudogene TRBV3-2); TRBD1 matches at 7 bases. Germline lookup yields CDR1 LGHDT and CDR2 YNNKEL (reference sequence). The CDR3 spans 13 residues. J was trimmed by 5 bases and V by 1 base; bases with no gene match: 1. CDR3 residues: CASSQAGGYGYTF. The DNA of the CDR3 is TGTGCCAGCAGCCAAGCAGGGGGATATGGCTACACCTTC.

V and J are TRBV5-1 and TRBJ2-2; no firm D call. Germline CDR1 reads SGHRS; CDR2 reads YFSETQ. There are 13 residues in the CDR3. V lost 5 bases and J 0 bases, leaving 5 bases between the germline ends. The CDR3 is CASSTSNTGELFF. The DNA of the CDR3 is TGCGCCAGCAGTACATCGAACACCGGGGAGCTGTTTTTT.

This sequence joins TRBV28 and TRBJ1-6; D may be TRBD1 (5 bases). Germline-derived CDR1 and CDR2 are MDHEN and SYDVKM. Trimming left V 5 bases short and J 5 bases short, with 13 bases between. The CDR3 runs 15 residues. The CDR3 loop reads CASSIGGGDNSPLHF. The CDR3 nucleotides read TGTGCCAGCAGTATTGGGGGGGGTGATAATTCACCCCTCCACTTT.

The DNA of the CDR3 is TGTGCCAGCAGCGTAGAAGTGTCGGGTGGCTACACCTTC. Translated: CASSVEVSGGYTF. The V gene is TRBV9, the J gene TRBJ1-2; D unresolved. The V and J ends lost 0 bases and 7 bases respectively, with 10 bases between them. Germline loops: CDR1 SGDLS, CDR2 YYNGEE. CDR3 length equals 13 residues.

The rearrangement uses TRBV6-5 and TRBJ2-1, with D possibly TRBD1 on 5 matching bases. CDR3 length: 15 amino acids. Trimming left V 0 bases short and J 3 bases short, with 9 bases between. Germline lookup yields CDR1 MNHEY and CDR2 SVGAGI. The CDR3: CASSYSKTGYNEQFF. CDR3 sequence (DNA): TGTGCCAGCAGTTACTCGAAAACAGGCTACAATGAGCAGTTCTTC.

V gene TRBV7-2 combines with J gene TRBJ1-2; D not certain. CDR3 size: 16 residues. CDR1 and CDR2 (germline): SGHTA, FQGNSA. The V end was cut by 5 bases, the J end by 3 bases, with 19 bases between. The CDR3 reads CASSPGGPTTYYGYTF. CDR3 sequence (DNA): TGTGCCAGCAGCCCAGGTGGGCCAACAACCTACTATGGCTACACCTTC.

The chain is built from TRBV6-6 and TRBJ2-2; 10 nucleotides match TRBD2. After removal of 8 bases from V and 4 bases from J, the junction contained 7 bases not matched to a gene. Germline CDR1 MNHNY, CDR2 SVGAGI (reference sequence). The CDR3 is 15 residues long. The CDR3 here is CASGPVAGGTGELFF. CDR3 in DNA: TGTGCCAGCGGTCCTGTAGCGGGGGGCACCGGGGAGCTGTTTTTT.

The chain employs TRBV2 and TRBJ1-2, with 8 bases fitting TRBD1. V was pared by 7 bases and J by 4 bases, with 2 bases of the junction left unmatched. From germline, CDR1 is SNHLY and CDR2 FYNNEI. The CDR3 extends over 12 amino acids. CDR3 residues: CASTQGAYGYTF. The CDR3, as DNA: TGTGCCAGCACCCAGGGGGCCTATGGCTACACCTTC.

Turning to this clone: Other nucleotide sequences in the sample specify the same CDR3. The chain recombines TRBV3-1 (or the pseudogene TRBV3-2) with TRBJ1-1, with D uncertain. This CDR3 is built from 13 residues. The ends were cut back, 1 base at V and 1 base at J, with 4 bases in the middle. The germline V gene encodes CDR1 LGHDT and CDR2 YNNKEL (reference sequence). CDR3 coding DNA: TGTGCCAGCAGCCAAGGGCAGAACACTGAAGCTTTCTTT. It translates to CASSQGQNTEAFF.

For the CDR3, the DNA is TGTGCCAGCAGCTTAAAAGATTCTTTGAGGGCAACTAATGAAAAACTGTTTTTT. This encodes CASSLKDSLRATNEKLFF. The chain combines TRBV7-6 with TRBJ1-4; no definite D call. This CDR3 spans 18 amino acids. The germline gives CDR1 SGHVS, CDR2 FNYEAQ. Trimming took off 2 bases at V and 0 bases at J, with 16 bases between the two ends.

V gene TRBV5-4 combines with J gene TRBJ1-2; TRBD1 agrees at 10 bases. Losses at the gene ends were 4 bases for V and 5 bases for J; bases not matched to a gene: 5. Germline loops: CDR1 SGHNT, CDR2 YYREEE (reference sequence). CDR3 length: 14 amino acids. CDR3 region: CASSPRDRGYGYTF. In nucleotides, the CDR3 is TGTGCCAGCAGCCCAAGGGACAGGGGTTATGGCTACACCTTC. Combining the CDR3 with reference TRBV5-4 and TRBJ1-2 gives the whole variable domain ETGVTQSPTHLIKTRGQQVTLRCSSQSGHNTVSWYQQALGQGPQFIFQYYREEENGRGNFPPRFSGLQFPNYSSELNVNALELDDSALYLCASSPRDRGYGYTFGSGTRLTVV.

This clone was seen only a few times. The chain is built from TRBV11-3 and TRBJ1-2, with D hard to call. Germline V gene sequence: CDR1 SGHNT, CDR2 YENEEA. V lost 4 bases and J lost 8, with 17 bases in between. The CDR3 loop spans 14 amino acids. The CDR3 region is CASSSAHGLFGYTF. The CDR3, as DNA: TGTGCCAGCAGCTCTGCCCACGGTCTCTTCGGCTACACCTTC.

J is TRBJ2-7 and V is TRBV6-5, with TRBD1 as a possible D gene (6 bases). The V end lost 4 bases, the J end lost 3 bases, and 13 bases lay between the germline ends. CDR3 size: 14 residues. Germline V lookup: CDR1 MNHEY, CDR2 SVGAGI. DNA for the CDR3: TGTGCCAGCAGTTCCGATACAGGGTTCTACGAGCAGTACTTC. It is translated as CASSSDTGFYEQYF.

The chain recombines TRBV24-1 with TRBJ1-2; perhaps TRBD1 as D (6 bases). Trimming cost V 8 bases and J 10 bases, with 25 bases left between them. Germline CDR1 and CDR2: KGHDR and SFDVKD. The CDR3 sequence is 15 residues long. Written as DNA, the CDR3 is TGTGCCACCAAGTGGGCAGGGGAAAAGTCAAGAGACTACACCTTC. The encoded protein is CATKWAGEKSRDYTF.

The chain recombines TRBV3-1 (or the pseudogene TRBV3-2) with TRBJ2-5; possibly TRBD1 for D (6 bases). V lost 3 bases, J lost 5 bases, and 13 bases lay in between. Germline assignment: CDR1 LGHDT and CDR2 YNNKEL (reference sequence). This CDR3 has 14 residues. In nucleotides, the CDR3 is TGTGCCAGCAGCCAGAACAGGGTCCCTGAGACCCAGTACTTC. Translation gives CASSQNRVPETQYF.

This sequence joins TRBV7-9 and TRBJ2-7; D possibly corresponds to TRBD1 (6 bases). Germline CDR1 is SEHNR and CDR2 is FQNEAQ (reference sequence). The CDR3 loop spans 12 amino acids. Trimming shortened V by 5 bases and J by 4 bases, and 9 bases separated the two germline ends. The CDR3 sequence is CASSVTGYEQYF. In nucleotides, the CDR3 is TGTGCCAGCAGCGTCACAGGGTACGAGCAGTACTTC.

The J gene is TRBJ2-1, the V gene TRBV7-3; 8 nucleotides align to TRBD2. Germline CDR1 SGHTA, CDR2 FQGTGA. The CDR3 has 14 residues. Trimming at V came to 3 bases and at J to 9 bases, leaving 7 bases not matched to a gene. CDR3: CASSFPERGSEQFF. CDR3 coding DNA: TGTGCCAGCAGCTTTCCCGAGCGGGGGAGTGAGCAGTTCTTC.

V gene TRBV3-1 (or the pseudogene TRBV3-2) combines with J gene TRBJ1-3; TRBD1 aligns across 7 bases. Losses at the gene ends were 4 bases for V and 13 bases for J; bases not matched to a gene: 7. The germline CDR1 and CDR2 sequences are LGHDT and YNNKEL (reference sequence). CDR3 size: 12 residues. Here the CDR3 DNA reads TGTGCCAGCAGCCTTAGGGACAGTAATATATATTTT. Amino acid sequence: CASSLRDSNIYF.

The chain joins TRBV7-6 to TRBJ2-1, with 7 nucleotides matching TRBD1. The CDR3 consists of 16 residues. The V gene end was trimmed by 3 bases and the J gene end by 0 bases; junction bases not matched to a gene: 5. Germline values: CDR1 SGHVS, CDR2 FNYEAQ. The CDR3 DNA follows: TGTGCCAGCAGCTTGATGACAGGGAGCTCCTACAATGAGCAGTTCTTC. This translates into CASSLMTGSSYNEQFF.

This chain uses TRBV24-1 with TRBJ2-1, with 7 positions matching TRBD1. The CDR3 extends over 14 amino acids. CDR1 and CDR2 from the germline V gene are KGHDR and SFDVKD. J gave up 6 bases and V 4 bases, and 5 bases lay outside the gene matches. Here the CDR3 DNA reads TGTGCCACCAGTGACCATGACAGGGTCAATGAGCAGTTCTTC. As protein: CATSDHDRVNEQFF.

V and J are TRBV10-3 and TRBJ2-7; D possibly corresponds to TRBD2 (7 bases). V was pared by 3 bases and J by 6 bases, with 12 bases between. Germline V gives CDR1 ENHRY, CDR2 SYGVKD. The CDR3 is 13 residues long. In nucleotides, the CDR3 is TGTGCCATCAGTGATGGGGCGGGGGCCGAGCAGTACTTC. As protein: CAISDGAGAEQYF.

This chain uses TRBV3-1 (or the pseudogene TRBV3-2) with TRBJ1-2; 8 bases map to TRBD1. Looked up from germline, CDR1 is LGHDT and CDR2 is YNNKEL (reference sequence). The ends lost 4 bases at V and 1 base at J; junction bases unmatched: 2. The CDR3 has 14 amino acids. The CDR3 coding sequence is TGTGCCAGCAGCCTGGACAGGGATAACTATGGCTACACCTTC. It yields the protein CASSLDRDNYGYTF.

The rearrangement joins TRBV9 to TRBJ1-2; 12 bases match TRBD1. Unmatched junction bases numbered 5, after V lost 3 bases and J lost 2 bases. Germline lookup yields CDR1 SGDLS and CDR2 YYNGEE. The CDR3 has 16 residues. CDR3 sequence: CASSGGTGGDNYGYTF. The CDR3, as DNA: TGTGCCAGCAGCGGGGGGACAGGGGGCGACAACTATGGCTACACCTTC.

The CDR3 region is CASSVGLAGAPSYEQYF. CDR3 nucleotide sequence: TGTGCCAGCAGCGTAGGACTAGCGGGGGCTCCCTCCTACGAGCAGTACTTC. The gene calls are TRBV9 and TRBJ2-7, with 12 positions matching TRBD2. The CDR3 extends over 17 amino acids. Trimming removed 0 bases from V and 0 bases from J; junction bases left unmatched: 4. Germline V gene data show CDR1 as SGDLS and CDR2 as YYNGEE.

Regarding this clone: In the same sample, other DNA sequences code for this CDR3. This chain uses TRBV6-5 with TRBJ1-1; 9 nucleotides agree with TRBD1. This CDR3 has 15 amino acids. Unmatched junction bases numbered 7, after V lost 3 bases and J lost 5 bases. Germline values: CDR1 MNHEY, CDR2 SVGAGI. CDR3 amino acids: CASSYSGQGYTEAFF. CDR3 coding DNA: TGTGCCAGCAGTTATTCAGGACAGGGGTATACTGAAGCTTTCTTT.

This clone has a handful of counts. The V gene is TRBV7-9, the J gene TRBJ2-7, with D perhaps TRBD1 (5 bases). V lost 5 bases to trimming and J lost 6 bases, with 17 bases between them. This CDR3 has 14 amino acids. Germline-derived CDR1 and CDR2 are SEHNR and FQNEAQ (reference sequence). Here the CDR3 reads CASSPVLQGFEQYF. The CDR3 region has the DNA TGTGCCAGCAGCCCGGTCCTCCAGGGCTTCGAGCAGTACTTC. Filled out from reference TRBV7-9 and TRBJ2-7, the complete variable domain reads DTGVSQNPRHKITKRGQNVTFRCDPISEHNRLYWYRQTLGQGPEFLTYFQNEAQLEKSRLLSDRFSAERPKGSFSTLEIQRTEQGDSAMYLCASSPVLQGFEQYFGPGTRLTVT.

This chain connects TRBV3-1 (or the pseudogene TRBV3-2) to TRBJ2-7, with TRBD2 identical over 10 bases. Trimming cost V 8 bases and J 3 bases; bases outside gene matches: 10. Germline CDR1 and CDR2: LGHDT and YNNKEL (reference sequence). The CDR3 runs to 15 residues. As DNA, the CDR3 is TGTGCCAGCGCCCCGGGGCTAGCGGGGGTCTACGAGCAGTACTTC. Translating gives CASAPGLAGVYEQYF.

The chain joins TRBV28 to TRBJ1-4; 7 bases fit TRBD1. V lost 6 bases, J lost 7 bases, and 2 bases stayed unmatched. The CDR3 runs 12 residues. Per the germline V gene, CDR1 is MDHEN and CDR2 is SYDVKM. The CDR3 loop is CASRQGSEKLFF. The CDR3 nucleotides read TGTGCCAGCAGACAGGGGAGTGAAAAACTGTTTTTT.

The V call is TRBV5-1, the J call TRBJ2-5, with D maybe TRBD2 (6 bases). Deletions cut 0 bases from V and 1 base from J, with 10 bases between. The CDR3 consists of 15 residues. CDR1 is SGHRS, CDR2 YFSETQ, per germline. The CDR3 DNA reads as TGCGCCAGCAGCTTGGCCGGGAGACGCCAAGAGACCCAGTACTTC. This encodes CASSLAGRRQETQYF.

The V call is TRBV5-6, the J call TRBJ2-1, with 9 bases aligning to TRBD2. With 0 bases clipped from V and 6 bases from J, the junction kept 13 bases outside the gene matches. The V gene's germline CDR1 is SGHDT and CDR2 YYEEEE. The CDR3 is 18 amino acids. The chain's CDR3 is CASSLVRMASGEVNEQFF. CDR3 coding DNA: TGTGCCAGCAGCTTGGTGAGGATGGCTAGCGGGGAGGTCAATGAGCAGTTCTTC.